The sequence of this TCR beta chain was determined in a study of blood T cell repertoires in COVID-19 (dated by TCRdb to 2020 to 2021). With respect to the entire study: Samples from collaborators originated in the United States, Italy and Spain and spanned both the acute and convalescent phases of COVID-19. The prospective study material was composed of cDNA or gDNA derived from T cells, B-cell-depleted T cells, or PBMCs. Subjects who had been exposed to COVID-19, were actively infected with it, or had recovered from it provided the deeply sampled blood TCRbeta repertoires that made up the dataset. The repertoires were made available in a free public database intended to serve as a resource for research on the immune response to SARS-CoV-2. The samples were drawn from two sources: the first 160 participants of the ongoing ImmuneRACE study, and 950 to 1,500 subjects contributed by 6 global collaborators. The sample metadata nearly always contained a de-identified subject ID, COVID-19 status, age in years and sex. Where available, HLA class I and class II types were taken from metadata supplied by the sample provider and were not determined by assay-based typing.

Collaborating institutions collected whole blood in K2EDTA tubes following their own protocols. For TCRbeta analysis, collaborators shipped samples as frozen whole blood, isolated PBMCs, or DNA extracted from either of those sample types. TCRbeta CDR3 regions were amplified from genomic DNA using the immunoSEQ Assay, a bias-controlled multiplex PCR. Per the authors' processing: The number of nucleated cells in each sample was estimated from the amplification of reference gene primers within the assay. To quantify the absolute abundance of each unique TCRbeta CDR3 rearrangement, sequence reads were collapsed and filtered. For each sample, productive Simpson clonality was calculated as the square root of Simpson's diversity index across productive rearrangements. In TCRdb, the immuneACCESS table is reduced to in-frame sequences with V and J assigned. These tables do not hold every clone; where another copy was compared, an unresolved V gene accounts for under half, and the others remain unexplained. Clone size and V and J calls were adopted from that table, with D and trimming inferred from the DNA. For this sample the table gives around 63,000 clones, of which 81% were detected only once. The ten biggest clones cover 25% to 35% of the sample.

Results and caveats for the whole study, not just this receptor: Clinical and demographic metadata were provided uncurated, with the amount varying by source and participant.

Measured from the cysteine to the phenylalanine, the CDR3 is 15 residues long. Here the CDR3 DNA is all that survives: 45 bases in frame from base 1. V loses 3 bases at its end and J loses 2 bases; junction bases beyond the gene matches: 3. CDR1 and CDR2, per the germline V gene (reference sequence), are LGHDT and YNNKEL. With regard to this clone: What antigen it recognizes has not been identified. No much larger clone exists at a distance of one base, and base qualities are not known.

This chain is built from TRBV3-1 (or the pseudogene TRBV3-2) and TRBJ1-2; 10 junctional bases match TRBD1. The sequenced sample consisted of peripheral blood. The sequence came from a woman older than 75 with active or convalescent COVID-19. The CDR3 sequence is CASSHTGQGNYGYTF. In nucleotides, the sequence is TGTGCCAGCAGCCATACGGGACAGGGGAACTATGGCTACACCTTC.